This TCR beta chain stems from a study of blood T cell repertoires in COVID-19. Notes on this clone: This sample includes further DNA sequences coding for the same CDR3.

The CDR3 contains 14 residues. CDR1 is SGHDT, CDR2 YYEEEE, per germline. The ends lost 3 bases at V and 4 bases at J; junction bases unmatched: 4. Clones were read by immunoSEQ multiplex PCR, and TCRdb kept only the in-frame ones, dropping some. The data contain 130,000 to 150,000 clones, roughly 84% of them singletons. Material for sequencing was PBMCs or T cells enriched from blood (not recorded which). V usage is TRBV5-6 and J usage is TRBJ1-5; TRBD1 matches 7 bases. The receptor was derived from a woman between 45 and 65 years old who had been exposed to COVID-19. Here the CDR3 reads CASSSGQLNQPQHF. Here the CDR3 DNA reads TGTGCCAGCAGCTCGGGACAGTTAAATCAGCCCCAGCATTTT. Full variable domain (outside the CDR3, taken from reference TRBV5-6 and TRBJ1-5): DAGVTQSPTHLIKTRGQQVTLRCSPKSGHDTVSWYQQALGQGPQFIFQYYEEEERQRGNFPDRFSGHQFPNYSSELNVNALLLGDSALYLCASSSGQLNQPQHFGDGTRLSIL.